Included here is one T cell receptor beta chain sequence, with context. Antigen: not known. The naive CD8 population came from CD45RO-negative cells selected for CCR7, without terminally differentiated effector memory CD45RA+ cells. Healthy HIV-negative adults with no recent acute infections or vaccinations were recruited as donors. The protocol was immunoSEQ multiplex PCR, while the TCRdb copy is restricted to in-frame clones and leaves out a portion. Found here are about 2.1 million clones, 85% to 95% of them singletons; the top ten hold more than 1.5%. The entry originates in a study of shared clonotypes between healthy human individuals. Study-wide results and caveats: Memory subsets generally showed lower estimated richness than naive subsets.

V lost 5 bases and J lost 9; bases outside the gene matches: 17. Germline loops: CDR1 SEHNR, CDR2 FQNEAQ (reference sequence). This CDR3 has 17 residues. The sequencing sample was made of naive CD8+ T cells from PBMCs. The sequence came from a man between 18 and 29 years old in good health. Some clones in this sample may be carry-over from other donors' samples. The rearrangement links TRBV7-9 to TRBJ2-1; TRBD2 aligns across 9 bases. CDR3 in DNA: TGTGCCAGCAGCCCCAGATCTTATGGCGGGAGGGCCCGTGAGCAGTTCTTC. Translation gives CASSPRSYGGRAREQFF.